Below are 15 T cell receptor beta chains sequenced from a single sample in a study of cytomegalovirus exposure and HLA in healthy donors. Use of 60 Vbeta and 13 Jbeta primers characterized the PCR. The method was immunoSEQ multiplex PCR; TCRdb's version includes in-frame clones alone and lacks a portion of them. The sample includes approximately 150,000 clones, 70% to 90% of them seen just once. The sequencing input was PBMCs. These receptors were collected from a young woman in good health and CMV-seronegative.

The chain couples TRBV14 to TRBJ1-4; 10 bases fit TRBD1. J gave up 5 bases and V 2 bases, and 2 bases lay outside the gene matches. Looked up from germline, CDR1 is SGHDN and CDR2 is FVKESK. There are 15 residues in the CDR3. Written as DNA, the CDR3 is TGTGCCAGCAGCCAAAGACAGGGGGCGAATGAAAAACTGTTTTTT. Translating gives CASSQRQGANEKLFF.

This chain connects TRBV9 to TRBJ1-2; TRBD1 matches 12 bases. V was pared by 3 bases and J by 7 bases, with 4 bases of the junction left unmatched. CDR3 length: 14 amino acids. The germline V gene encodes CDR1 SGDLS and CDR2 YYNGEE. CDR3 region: CASSAGQGAFGYTF. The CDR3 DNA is TGTGCCAGCAGCGCGGGACAGGGGGCCTTTGGCTACACCTTC.

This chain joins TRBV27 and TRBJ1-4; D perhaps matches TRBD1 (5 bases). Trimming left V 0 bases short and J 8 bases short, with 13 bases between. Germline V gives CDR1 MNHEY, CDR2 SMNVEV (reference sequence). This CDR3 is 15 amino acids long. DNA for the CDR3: TGTGCCAGCAGTTTATCCCCAGGGAATGAAGAAAAACTGTTTTTT. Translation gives CASSLSPGNEEKLFF.

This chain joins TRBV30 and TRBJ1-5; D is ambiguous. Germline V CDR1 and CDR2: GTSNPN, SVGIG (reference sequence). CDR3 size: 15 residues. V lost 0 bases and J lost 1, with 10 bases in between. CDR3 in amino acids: CAWSVSARSNQPQHF. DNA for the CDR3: TGTGCCTGGAGTGTTTCCGCGCGGAGCAATCAGCCCCAGCATTTT.

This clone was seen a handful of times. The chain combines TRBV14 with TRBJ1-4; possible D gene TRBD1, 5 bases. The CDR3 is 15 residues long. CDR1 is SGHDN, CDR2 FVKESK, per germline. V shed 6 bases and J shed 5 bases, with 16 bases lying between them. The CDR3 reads CASRRRQGINEKLFF. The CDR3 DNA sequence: TGTGCCAGCAGGCGACGCCAGGGAATAAATGAAAAACTGTTTTTT.

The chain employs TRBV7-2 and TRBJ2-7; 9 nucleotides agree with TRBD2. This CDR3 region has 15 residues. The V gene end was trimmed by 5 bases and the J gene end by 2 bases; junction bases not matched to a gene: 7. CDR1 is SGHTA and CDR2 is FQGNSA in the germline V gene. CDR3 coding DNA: TGTGCCAGCAGCCATAGCGGGGGCCTTACCTACGAGCAGTACTTC. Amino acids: CASSHSGGLTYEQYF.

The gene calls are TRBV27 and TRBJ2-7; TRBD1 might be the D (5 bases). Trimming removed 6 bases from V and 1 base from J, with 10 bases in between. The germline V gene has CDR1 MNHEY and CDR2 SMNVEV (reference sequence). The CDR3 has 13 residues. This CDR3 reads CASRPTASYEQYF. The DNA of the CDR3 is TGTGCCAGCAGGCCGACAGCTTCCTACGAGCAGTACTTC.

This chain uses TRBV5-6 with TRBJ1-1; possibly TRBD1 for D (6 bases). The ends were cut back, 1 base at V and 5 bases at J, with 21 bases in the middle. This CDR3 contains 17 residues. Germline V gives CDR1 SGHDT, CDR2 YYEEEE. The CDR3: CASSLTTTGRSGTEAFF. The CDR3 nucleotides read TGTGCCAGCAGCTTGACGACCACAGGGCGCTCGGGTACTGAAGCTTTCTTT.

CDR3 DNA: TGTGCCAGCAGTGATCTACCGGGACAGGGGAAGTACGAGCAGTACTTC. Translated: CASSDLPGQGKYEQYF. This chain links TRBV6-1 with TRBJ2-7; 10 nucleotides match TRBD1. The ends lost 3 bases at V and 4 bases at J; junction bases unmatched: 9. CDR1 is MNHNS and CDR2 is SASEGT in the germline V gene. The CDR3 contains 16 residues.

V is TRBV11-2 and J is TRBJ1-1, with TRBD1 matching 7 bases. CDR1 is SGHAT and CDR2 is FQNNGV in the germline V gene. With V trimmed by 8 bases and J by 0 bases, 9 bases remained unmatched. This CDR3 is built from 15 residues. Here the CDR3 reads CASRTSRGVNTEAFF. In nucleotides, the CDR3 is TGTGCCAGCCGCACCTCCAGGGGGGTGAACACTGAAGCTTTCTTT.

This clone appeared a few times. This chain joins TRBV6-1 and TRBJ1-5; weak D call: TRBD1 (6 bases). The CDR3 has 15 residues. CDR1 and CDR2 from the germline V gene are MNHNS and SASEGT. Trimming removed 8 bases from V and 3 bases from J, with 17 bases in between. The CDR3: CASARRGQINQPQHF. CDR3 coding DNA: TGTGCCAGCGCTAGAAGAGGACAGATCAATCAGCCCCAGCATTTT.

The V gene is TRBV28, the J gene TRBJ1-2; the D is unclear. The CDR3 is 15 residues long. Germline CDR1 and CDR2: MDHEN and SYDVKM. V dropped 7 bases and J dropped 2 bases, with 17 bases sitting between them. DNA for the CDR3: TGTGCCAGCACCACAAAGGGAGGGAGGAACTATGGCTACACCTTC. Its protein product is CASTTKGGRNYGYTF.

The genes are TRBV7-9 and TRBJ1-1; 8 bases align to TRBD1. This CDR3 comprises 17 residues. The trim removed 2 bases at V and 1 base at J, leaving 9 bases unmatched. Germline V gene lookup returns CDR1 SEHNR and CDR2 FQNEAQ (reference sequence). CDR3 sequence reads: CASSLQTGDTGNTEAFF. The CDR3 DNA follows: TGTGCCAGCAGCTTACAGACAGGGGATACGGGGAACACTGAAGCTTTCTTT.

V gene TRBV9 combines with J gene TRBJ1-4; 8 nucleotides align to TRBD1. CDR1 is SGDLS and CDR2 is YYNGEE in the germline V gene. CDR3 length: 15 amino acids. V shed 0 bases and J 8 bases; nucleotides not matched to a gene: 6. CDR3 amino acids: CASSVATGGQEKLFF. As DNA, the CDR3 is TGTGCCAGCAGCGTAGCTACAGGGGGTCAGGAAAAACTGTTTTTT.

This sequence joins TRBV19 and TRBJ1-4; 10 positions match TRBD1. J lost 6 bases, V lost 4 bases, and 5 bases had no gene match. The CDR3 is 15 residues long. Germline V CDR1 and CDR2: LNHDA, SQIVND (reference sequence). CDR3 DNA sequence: TGTGCCAGTAGTAATCCTGACAGGGGGCATGAAAAACTGTTTTTT. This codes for CASSNPDRGHEKLFF.